Listed below are T cell receptor beta chains from one sample, sequenced in a study of blood T cell repertoires in COVID-19. Measured with immunoSEQ multiplex PCR; TCRdb has only the in-frame clones, and not every one. The sample includes about 230,000 clones, around 84% of them seen just once. Sequencing used peripheral blood. These receptor sequences come from a man aged 50 or older with COVID-19, enrolled during active disease. The CDR3 runs from the conserved cysteine through the conserved F or W. Each record gives: V gene, clone size, J gene, CDR3 length, CDR3 protein. Only part of the rows carry a size: once, few, many, or a class if the clone is expanded.

TRBV5-1,-,TRBJ1-2,13,CASSFGTSYGYTF
TRBV2,-,TRBJ2-2,19,CASSPPGLAGGSVDGELFF
TRBV19,-,TRBJ1-5,17,CASSSRTGGTSNQPQHF
TRBV7-6,-,TRBJ1-3,16,CASSPRDRGPGNTIYF
TRBV6-5,-,TRBJ1-6,12,CASSPRDSPLHF
TRBV28,-,TRBJ1-2,15,CASRKNGGQGFGYTF
TRBV5-8,once,TRBJ1-4,16,CASSLGGGGVNEKLFF
TRBV5-6,-,TRBJ2-7,16,CASSFYSSRDKTGGYF
TRBV5-6,-,TRBJ1-2,15,CASSLARDWGYGYTF
TRBV18,-,TRBJ1-1,12,CASSPLGDEAFF
TRBV5-1,-,TRBJ1-6,16,CASSSLLTAGNSPLHF
TRBV18,-,TRBJ1-4,15,CASSYTQGANEKLFF
TRBV7-9,-,TRBJ2-5,14,CASSPRTGGGTQYF
TRBV2,-,TRBJ1-1,14,CASSADRGNTEAFF
TRBV11-2,-,TRBJ2-3,15,CASSTRLGPTDTQYF
TRBV7-9,-,TRBJ1-4,17,CASSDQGQAQGMGKLFF
TRBV3-1/TRBV3-2,-,TRBJ1-4,13,CASSQGANEKLFF
TRBV12-2,-,TRBJ2-5,18,CASRHPPREAGAQETQYF
TRBV3-1/TRBV3-2,-,TRBJ2-7,12,CASSQVSVEQYF
TRBV5-1,-,TRBJ1-1,14,CASRQALGNTEAFF
TRBV3-1/TRBV3-2,-,TRBJ2-1,16,CASSQEASGGNNEQFF